Here is one TCR beta chain with its context. The target antigen is unknown. The V end was cut by 0 bases, the J end by 5 bases, with 14 bases between. The CDR3 sequence is 15 residues long. Germline CDR1 and CDR2: LGHNA and YSLEER. The data are from a study of EBV T-cell therapy then PD-1 blockade in nasopharyngeal carcinoma. The treatment: AdE1-LMPpoly-expanded autologous EBV-specific T-cell therapy followed by anti-PD-1 nivolumab. TCRdb's table, derived via immunoSEQ multiplex PCR, lists solely in-frame clones and lacks some. Of 14,000 or so clones listed, under 90% are singletons. The chain is built from TRBV4-3 and TRBJ2-7, with no clear D. The TCR comes from a man aged 35 to 55 with nasopharyngeal carcinoma. Sequencing used CD8+ T cells from blood, obtained at day 105 from a patient whose treatment included autologous EBV-specific T cells and nivolumab. The CDR3 is CASSQDPGSPNEQYF. For the CDR3, the DNA is TGCGCCAGCAGCCAAGATCCAGGTAGCCCCAACGAGCAGTACTTC.